A selection of T cell receptor beta chains follows, all from one sample in a study of follicular helper T cells after annual influenza vaccination. TCRdb's table, derived via immunoSEQ multiplex PCR, lists solely in-frame clones and lacks some. The repertoire has roughly 7,000 clones, over 80% of them found once; the top ten carry less than 2%. Material: CXCR5+ CD38- circulating T follicular helper cells from blood, obtained 7 days after influenza vaccination. Every receptor here comes from an adult who received the influenza vaccine. The CDR3 runs from the conserved cysteine through the conserved F or W. A D gene is named only where the DNA matches it firmly. The size of a clone is reported for some rows only, either as once, few or many, or as a class for expanded clones.

j_gene | d_gene | abundance | v_gene | CDR3nt | CDR3aa
TRBJ1-2 | - | - | TRBV6-1 | TGTGCCAGCAGCGTCGACTACCAAAGGGGGGGCTACACCTTC | CASSVDYQRGGYTF
TRBJ2-1 | - | - | TRBV9 | TGTGCCAGCAGCCCCCGGGACCGCGCCAATGAGCAGTTCTTC | CASSPRDRANEQFF
TRBJ2-2 | TRBD2 | - | TRBV9 | TGTGCCAGCAGCGTAGACTATGGCGGGGGTACCGGGGAGCTGTTTTTT | CASSVDYGGGTGELFF
TRBJ2-7 | - | few | TRBV5-5 | TGTGCCAGCAGCTTGGACTTGGGCTACGAGCAGTACTTC | CASSLDLGYEQYF
TRBJ2-1 | - | - | TRBV14 | TGTGCCAGCAGCCAAGATTGGGCCGGGTACGAGCAGTTCTTC | CASSQDWAGYEQFF
TRBJ2-5 | - | - | TRBV7-9 | TGTGCCAGGAAGACCCAGTACTTC | CARKTQYF
TRBJ2-1 | - | - | TRBV5-1 | TGCGCCAGCAGCTCCGTACCAGAGAACGCCTACAATGAGCAGTTCTTC | CASSSVPENAYNEQFF
TRBJ1-1 | TRBD1 | once | TRBV7-8 | TGTGCCAGCAGCTTAGGCAACAGGGGGCACACTGAAGCTTTCTTT | CASSLGNRGHTEAFF
TRBJ1-1 | - | - | TRBV15 | TGTGCCACCAGCAGAGCCCCAGGGGCCGTGAACACTGAAGCTTTCTTT | CATSRAPGAVNTEAFF
TRBJ2-2 | TRBD2 | once | TRBV10-3 | TGTGCCATTACTAGCGGATCGAACACCGGGGAGCTGTTTTTT | CAITSGSNTGELFF
TRBJ1-1 | TRBD1 | - | TRBV28 | TGTGCCAGCAGATCCCGGGACAGGGGGCGCCGGACTGAAGCTTTCTTT | CASRSRDRGRRTEAFF
TRBJ2-1 | TRBD2 | - | TRBV29-1 | TGCAGCGTTTCTAGGCTAGCGGGGTGGGATGAGCAGTTCTTC | CSVSRLAGWDEQFF